This TCR beta chain was sequenced for a study of PD-1 blockade in classical Hodgkin lymphoma. Overall study results and limits: Reasons behind the repertoire differences stay unclear, perhaps disease activity or earlier therapy. Significantly greater TCR diversity emerged by C4D1 in CD4+ cells but not CD8+ cells. Diversity similar to that of newly diagnosed patients was seen at baseline in complete responders.

The V end lost 4 bases, the J end lost 2 bases, and 11 bases lay between the germline ends. There are 14 residues in the CDR3. The germline V gene encodes CDR1 MNHEY and CDR2 SMNVEV (reference sequence). Brentuximab vedotin exposure varied among the patients, all of whom had relapsed after autologous stem cell transplantation. Profiled with immunoSEQ multiplex PCR; TCRdb holds only in-frame clones, not every one. Here the sample spans some 60,000 clones, around 89% being singletons. Regarding this clone: Antigen specificity is unknown.

The TCR was taken from a human donor with classical Hodgkin lymphoma. The source was peripheral blood mononuclear cells (PBMCs), collected at baseline. V usage is TRBV27 and J usage is TRBJ1-2; no definite D call. In nucleotides, the CDR3 is TGTGCCAGCAGTTCCGGTGGCGGAAACTATGGCTACACCTTC. It encodes CASSSGGGNYGYTF.